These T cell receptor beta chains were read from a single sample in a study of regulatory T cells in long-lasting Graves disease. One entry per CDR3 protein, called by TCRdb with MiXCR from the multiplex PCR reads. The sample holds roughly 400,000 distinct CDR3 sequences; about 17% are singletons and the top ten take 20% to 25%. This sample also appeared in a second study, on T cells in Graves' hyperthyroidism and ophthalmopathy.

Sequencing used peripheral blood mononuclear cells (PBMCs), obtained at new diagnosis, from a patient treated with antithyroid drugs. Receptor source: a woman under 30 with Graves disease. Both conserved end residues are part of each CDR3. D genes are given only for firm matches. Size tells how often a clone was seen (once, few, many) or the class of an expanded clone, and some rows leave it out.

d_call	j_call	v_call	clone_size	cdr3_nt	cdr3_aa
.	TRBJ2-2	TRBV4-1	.	TGCGCCAGCAGCCACCGCGGGGCCAACACCGGGGAGCTGTTTTTT	CASSHRGANTGELFF
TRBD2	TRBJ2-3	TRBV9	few	TGTGCCAGCAGCGCAGTGGGGGGGGTGGGAGTTAGCACAGATACGCAGTATTTT	CASSAVGGVGVSTDTQYF
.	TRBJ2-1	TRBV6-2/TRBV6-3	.	TGTGCCAGCAGTTACTCGATAGACTACAATGAGCAGTTCTTC	CASSYSIDYNEQFF
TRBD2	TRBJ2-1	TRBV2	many	TGTGCCAGCAGTGAGGGGTTCGGAACCCGGCGGGAGCCTTTATACAATGAGCAGTTCTTC	CASSEGFGTRREPLYNEQFF
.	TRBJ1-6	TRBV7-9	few	TGTGCCAGCAGCACCTCGCACCGGAGGAATTCACCCCTCCACTTT	CASSTSHRRNSPLHF
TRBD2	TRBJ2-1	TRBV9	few	TGTGCCAGCTCCCTAGCGGGAGGCCCTAGCTCCTACAATGAGCAGTTCTTC	CASSLAGGPSSYNEQFF
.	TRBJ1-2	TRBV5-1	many	TGCGCCAGCAGCTTGGGCCAGGGTACCTATGGCTACACCTTC	CASSLGQGTYGYTF
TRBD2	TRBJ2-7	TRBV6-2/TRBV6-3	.	TGTGCCAGCAGTTACTCTAAGGTAGCGGGAGGTCACGAGCAGTACTTC	CASSYSKVAGGHEQYF
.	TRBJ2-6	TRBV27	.	TGTGCCAGCAGTTACGCGGACCTCTCTGGGGCCAACGTCCTGACTTTC	CASSYADLSGANVLTF
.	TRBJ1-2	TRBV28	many	TGTGCCAGCGACGCATGGCCTAACTATGGCTACACCTTC	CASDAWPNYGYTF
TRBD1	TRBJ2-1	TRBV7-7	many	TGTGCTAGCAGCTTATCGACAGGGGGAGAGGAGCAGTTCTTC	CASSLSTGGEEQFF
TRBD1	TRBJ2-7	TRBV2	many	TGTGCCAGTCCGGGACAGGGAAACGAGCAGTACTTC	CASPGQGNEQYF
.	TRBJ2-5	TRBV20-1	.	TGCAGTGCTAGTAGGCCCGCAAGGGAGACCCAGTACTTC	CSASRPARETQYF
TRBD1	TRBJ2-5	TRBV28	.	TGTGCCAGCAGTTCCGGGGGACAGGGGGAAGAGACCCAGTACTTC	CASSSGGQGEETQYF
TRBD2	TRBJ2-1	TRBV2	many	TGTGCCAGCAGTGAATTGGGGACTAGCGGTTACAATGAGCAGTTCTTC	CASSELGTSGYNEQFF
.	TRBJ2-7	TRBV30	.	TGTGCCTGGAGTGGATCTATGGTTGGAGAGCAGTACTTC	CAWSGSMVGEQYF
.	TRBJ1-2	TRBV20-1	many	TGCAGTGCTAGAGATCCCCATTCCCCTTATGGCTACACCTTC	CSARDPHSPYGYTF
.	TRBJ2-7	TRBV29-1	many	TGCAGCGTTGATGGGCAGGGGACGGCTAGCTCCTACGAGCAGTACTTC	CSVDGQGTASSYEQYF
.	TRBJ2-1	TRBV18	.	TGTGCCAGCTCACCCAGGACGGTATCCTACAATGAGCAGTTCTTC	CASSPRTVSYNEQFF
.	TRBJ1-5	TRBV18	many	TGTGCCAGCTCGCGTGACATTCCTAGCAATCAGCCCCAGCATTTT	CASSRDIPSNQPQHF
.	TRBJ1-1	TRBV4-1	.	TGCGCCAGCAGCCAACCTGCGGGCTCAAACACTGAAGCTTTCTTT	CASSQPAGSNTEAFF
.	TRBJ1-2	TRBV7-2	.	TGTGCCAGCAGCTTCGGCGGGGCAGGGAAGGATGGCCACACCTTC	CASSFGGAGKDGHTF
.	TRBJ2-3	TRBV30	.	TGTGCCTGGATAAGGGGGAACGACGATACGCAGTATTTT	CAWIRGNDDTQYF
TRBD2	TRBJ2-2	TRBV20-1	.	TGCAGTGCTAGACGCGCTAGCGGGAGCGCCGGGGAGCTGTTTTTT	CSARRASGSAGELFF
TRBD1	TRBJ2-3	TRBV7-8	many	TGTGCCAGCAGCTTAGCCCAGGGGGCGTCGGGCACAGATACGCAGTATTTT	CASSLAQGASGTDTQYF
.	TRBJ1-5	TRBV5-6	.	TGTGCCAGCAGCTTGGCCTCCCTGTACAATCAGCCCCAGCATTTT	CASSLASLYNQPQHF
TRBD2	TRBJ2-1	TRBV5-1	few	TGCGCCAGCAGACGGGAACTAGCGGACTACAATGAGCAGTTCTTC	CASRRELADYNEQFF
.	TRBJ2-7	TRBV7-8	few	TGTGCCAGCAGCCTCGGACAGGGAGGGCTCGAGCAGTACTTC	CASSLGQGGLEQYF